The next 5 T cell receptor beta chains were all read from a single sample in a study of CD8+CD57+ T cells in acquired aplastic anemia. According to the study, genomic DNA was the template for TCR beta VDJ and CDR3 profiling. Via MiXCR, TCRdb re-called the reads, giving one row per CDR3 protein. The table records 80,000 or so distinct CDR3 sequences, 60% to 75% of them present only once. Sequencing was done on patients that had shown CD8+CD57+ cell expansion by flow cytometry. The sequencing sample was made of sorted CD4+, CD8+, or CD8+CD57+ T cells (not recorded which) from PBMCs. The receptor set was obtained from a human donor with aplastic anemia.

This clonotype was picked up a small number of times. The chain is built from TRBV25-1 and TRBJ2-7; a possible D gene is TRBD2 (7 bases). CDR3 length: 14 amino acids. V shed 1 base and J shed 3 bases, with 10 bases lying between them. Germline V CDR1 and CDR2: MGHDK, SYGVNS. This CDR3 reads CASSEWGGGYEQYF. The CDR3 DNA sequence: TGTGCCAGCAGTGAATGGGGAGGGGGCTACGAGCAGTACTTC.

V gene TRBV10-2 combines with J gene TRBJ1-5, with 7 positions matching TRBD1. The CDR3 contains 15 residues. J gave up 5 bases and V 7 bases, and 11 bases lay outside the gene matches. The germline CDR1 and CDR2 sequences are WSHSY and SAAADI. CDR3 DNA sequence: TGCGCCAGCACTAGACAGGGTCCACCTTATCAGCCCCAGCATTTT. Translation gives CASTRQGPPYQPQHF.

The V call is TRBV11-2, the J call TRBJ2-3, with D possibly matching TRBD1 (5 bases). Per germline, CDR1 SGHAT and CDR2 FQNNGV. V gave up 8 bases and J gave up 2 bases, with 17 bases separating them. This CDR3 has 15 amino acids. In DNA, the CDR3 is TGTGCCAGCGGAAAAAGGGCAGGGAACACAGATACGCAGTATTTT. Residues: CASGKRAGNTDTQYF.

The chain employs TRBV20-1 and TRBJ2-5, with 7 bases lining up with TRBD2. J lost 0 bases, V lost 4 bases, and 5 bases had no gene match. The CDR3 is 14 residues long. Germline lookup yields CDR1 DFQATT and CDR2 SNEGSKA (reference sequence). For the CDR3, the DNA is TGCAGTGCTAACGGGGGACTATACCAAGAGACCCAGTACTTC. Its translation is CSANGGLYQETQYF.

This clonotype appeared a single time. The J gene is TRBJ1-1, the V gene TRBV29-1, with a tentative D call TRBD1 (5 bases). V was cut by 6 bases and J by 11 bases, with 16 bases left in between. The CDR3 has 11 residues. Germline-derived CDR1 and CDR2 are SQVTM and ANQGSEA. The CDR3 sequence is CSVGVENVAFF. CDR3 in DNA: TGCAGCGTGGGGGTAGAGAACGTGGCTTTCTTT.